Below, one TCR beta chain is given with its context. The antigen it recognizes is unknown. No much larger clone is present one base from it, and per-base qualities are unavailable. Donors were healthy humans. This specimen belongs to a study of T cell repertoires and Cas9 in healthy adults listed by TCRdb under 2018. In terms of the full investigation: SpCas9-reactive T cells were characterized for multi-effector potency, cytotoxicity and lineage determination within the CD4 and CD8 compartments. The study examined preexisting T cell immunity against the Streptococcus pyogenes Cas9 nuclease (SpCas9) used in CRISPR gene editing.

Findings and caveats that apply to the study as a whole: In vitro, SpCas9-reactive regulatory T cells were reported to reduce the proliferation and function of SpCas9-reactive effector T cells.

Libraries were constructed by the immunoSEQ multiplex PCR assay. The table was pulled from immuneACCESS by TCRdb, which kept in-frame rearrangements only. Such tables lose some clones; where checked, under half of the loss comes from unresolved V genes, and the rest has no known cause. Present in this sample are over 20,000 clones, 91% of which were seen just once. The ten largest clonotypes hold 1.5% to 1.7% of the sample. Deletion took 1 base off V and 2 bases off J, with a span of 22 bases between the germline ends. CDR1 SGHRS and CDR2 YFSETQ were looked up in the germline V gene. The CDR3 sequence holds 18 residues, the cysteine and phenylalanine included. Only the CDR3 DNA is retained, 54 bases long and in frame from the first base.

Recombination joined TRBV5-1 with TRBJ2-7; perhaps TRBD2 is the D gene, with 6 bases matching. This receptor was obtained from a human donor in good health. The material sequenced was CD4+ effector T cells (CD127+, CD25-, CD137-, CD154-) from PBMCs; culture status not recorded. The nucleotides are TGCGCCAGCAGCTTGTCCCCCCCCGGCGGGATATCTCCCTACGAGCAGTACTTC. Its translation is CASSLSPPGGISPYEQYF.